This T cell receptor beta chain originates from a study of cytomegalovirus exposure and HLA in healthy donors. Study overall: Earlier, 200 million or so T cells were analyzed, and some 120 million unique TCR beta sequences were found among them. Study-wide findings and caveats: Reports credit the classifier with highly specific, highly sensitive diagnosis of cytomegalovirus status. TCR beta V- and J-gene trimming, according to a later analysis, was linked to a missense DCLRE1C variant. Overall, some 160 TCR beta chains were annotated as cytomegalovirus-associated.

PCR involved 60 Vbeta and 13 Jbeta primers. Profiled with immunoSEQ multiplex PCR; TCRdb holds only in-frame clones, not every one. The profile shows roughly 130,000 clones, 80% of them singletons. On this clone: Its antigen is not known.

V was clipped by 5 bases and J by 2 bases; unmatched bases: 6. This CDR3 is 16 amino acids long. Germline V CDR1 and CDR2: SGHTA, FQGTGA. V is TRBV7-3 and J is TRBJ2-1; 10 nucleotides match TRBD2. The sequence came from a man between 35 and 55 years old in good health and CMV-seronegative. The sample was PBMCs. The CDR3 protein is CASSPTLAGAYNEQFF. Here the CDR3 DNA reads TGTGCCAGCAGCCCAACCCTAGCGGGGGCCTACAATGAGCAGTTCTTC.